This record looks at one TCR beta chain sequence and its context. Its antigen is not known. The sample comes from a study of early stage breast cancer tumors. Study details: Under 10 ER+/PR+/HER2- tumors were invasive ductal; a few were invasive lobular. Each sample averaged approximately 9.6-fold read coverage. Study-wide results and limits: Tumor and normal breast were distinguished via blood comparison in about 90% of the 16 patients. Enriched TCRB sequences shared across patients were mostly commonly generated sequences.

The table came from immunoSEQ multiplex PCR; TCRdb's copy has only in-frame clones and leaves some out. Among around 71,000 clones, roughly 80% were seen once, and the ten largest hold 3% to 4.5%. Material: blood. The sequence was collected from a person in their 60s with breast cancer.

This CDR3 is CASSIRGMEQPQHF. The CDR3 DNA is TGTGCCAGTAGTATTAGAGGGATGGAACAGCCCCAGCATTTT. This rearrangement joins TRBV19 to TRBJ1-5; D not resolved. V was clipped by 3 bases and J by 7 bases, with 13 bases between them. CDR3 size: 14 residues. Per the germline V gene, CDR1 is LNHDA and CDR2 is SQIVND (reference sequence). Supplemented by reference TRBV19 and TRBJ1-5, the full variable domain reads DGGITQSPKYLFRKEGQNVTLSCEQNLNHDAMYWYRQDPGQGLRLIYYSQIVNDFQKGDIAEGYSVSREKKESFPLTVTSAQKNPTAFYLCASSIRGMEQPQHFGDGTRLSIL.